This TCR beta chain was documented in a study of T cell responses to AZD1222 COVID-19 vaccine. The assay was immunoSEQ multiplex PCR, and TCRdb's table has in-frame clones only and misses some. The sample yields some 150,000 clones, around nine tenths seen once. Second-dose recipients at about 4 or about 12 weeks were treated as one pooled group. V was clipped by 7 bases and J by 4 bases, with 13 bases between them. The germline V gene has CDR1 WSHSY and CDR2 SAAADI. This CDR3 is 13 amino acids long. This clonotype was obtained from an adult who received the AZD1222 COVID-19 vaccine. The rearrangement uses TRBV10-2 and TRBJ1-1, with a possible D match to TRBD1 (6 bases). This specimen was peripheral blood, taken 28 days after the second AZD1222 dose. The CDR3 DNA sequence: TGCGCCAGCAACTCACAGGGACTCACTGAAGCTTTCTTT. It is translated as CASNSQGLTEAFF.